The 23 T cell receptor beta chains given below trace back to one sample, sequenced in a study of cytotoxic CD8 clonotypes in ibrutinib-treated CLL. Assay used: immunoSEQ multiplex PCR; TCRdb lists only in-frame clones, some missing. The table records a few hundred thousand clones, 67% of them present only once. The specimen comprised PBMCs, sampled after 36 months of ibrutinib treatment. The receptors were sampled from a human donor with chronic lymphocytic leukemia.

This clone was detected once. The CDR3, as DNA: TGTGCCAGCAGCTACCAACCTCTAGCGGGAGGGCCCTACGAGCAGTACTTC. Protein sequence: CASSYQPLAGGPYEQYF. This chain uses TRBV7-2 with TRBJ2-7, with 12 bases fitting TRBD2. Germline assignment: CDR1 SGHTA and CDR2 FQGNSA. The CDR3 has 17 residues. Trimming cost V 4 bases and J 2 bases; bases outside gene matches: 9.

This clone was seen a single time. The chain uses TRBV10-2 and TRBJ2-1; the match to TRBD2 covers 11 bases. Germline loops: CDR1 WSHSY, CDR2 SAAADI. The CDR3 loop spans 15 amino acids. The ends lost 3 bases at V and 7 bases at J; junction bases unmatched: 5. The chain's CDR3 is CASSDTGLAVNEQFF. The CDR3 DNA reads TGCGCCAGCAGTGATACGGGACTAGCGGTAAATGAGCAGTTCTTC.

The CDR3 nucleotides read TGTGCCAGCTCATCGACAGGGGTGAACACTGAAGCTTTCTTT. Encoded protein: CASSSTGVNTEAFF. This chain joins TRBV18 and TRBJ1-1, with TRBD1 matching 8 bases. CDR1 and CDR2 (germline): KGHSH, LQKENI. This CDR3 has 14 amino acids. V was pared by 5 bases and J by 0 bases, with 2 bases of the junction left unmatched.

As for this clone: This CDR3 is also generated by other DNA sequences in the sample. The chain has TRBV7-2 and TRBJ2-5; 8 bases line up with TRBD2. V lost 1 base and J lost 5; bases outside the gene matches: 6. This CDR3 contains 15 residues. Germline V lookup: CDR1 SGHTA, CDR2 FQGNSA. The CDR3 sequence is CASSLVTSGGETQYF. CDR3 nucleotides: TGTGCCAGCAGCTTAGTAACCAGCGGGGGTGAGACCCAGTACTTC.

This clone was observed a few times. The CDR3 nucleotides read TGTGCCAGCAGTTACGGGCAGGGGGCAACAGATACGCAGTATTTT. Residues: CASSYGQGATDTQYF. The J gene is TRBJ2-3, the V gene TRBV6-5; TRBD1 matches 8 bases. The CDR3 sequence is 15 residues long. With V trimmed by 2 bases and J by 3 bases, 4 bases remained unmatched. Per the germline V gene, CDR1 is MNHEY and CDR2 is SVGAGI.

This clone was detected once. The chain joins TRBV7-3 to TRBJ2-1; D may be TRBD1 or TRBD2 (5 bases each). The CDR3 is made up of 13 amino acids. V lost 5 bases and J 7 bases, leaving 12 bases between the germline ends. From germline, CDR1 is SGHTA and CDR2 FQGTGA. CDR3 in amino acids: CASSNLRGNEQFF. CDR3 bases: TGTGCCAGCAGCAACCTGAGGGGTAATGAGCAGTTCTTC.

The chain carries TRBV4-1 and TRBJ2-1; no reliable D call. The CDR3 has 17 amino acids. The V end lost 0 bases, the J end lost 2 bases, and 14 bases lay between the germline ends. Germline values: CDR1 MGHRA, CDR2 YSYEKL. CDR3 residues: CASSQDRFLETYNEQFF. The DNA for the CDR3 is TGCGCCAGCAGCCAAGATCGTTTCCTGGAGACCTACAATGAGCAGTTCTTC.

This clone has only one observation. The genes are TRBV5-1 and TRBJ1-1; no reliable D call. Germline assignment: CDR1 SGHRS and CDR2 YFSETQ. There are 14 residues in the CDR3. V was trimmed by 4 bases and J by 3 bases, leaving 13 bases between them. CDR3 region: CASSPSVWDTEAFF. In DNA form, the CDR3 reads TGCGCCAGCAGCCCCTCGGTCTGGGACACTGAAGCTTTCTTT.

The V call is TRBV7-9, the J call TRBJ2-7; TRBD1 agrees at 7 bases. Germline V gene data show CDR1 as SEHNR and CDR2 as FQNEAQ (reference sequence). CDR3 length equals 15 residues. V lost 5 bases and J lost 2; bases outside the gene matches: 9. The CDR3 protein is CASSPKDRRTYEQYF. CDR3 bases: TGTGCCAGCAGCCCAAAGGACAGGCGAACCTACGAGCAGTACTTC.

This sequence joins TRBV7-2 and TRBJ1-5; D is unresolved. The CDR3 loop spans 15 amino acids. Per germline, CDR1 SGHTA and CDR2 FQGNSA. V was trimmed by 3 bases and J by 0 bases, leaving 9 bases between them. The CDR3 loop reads CASSFRHISNQPQHF. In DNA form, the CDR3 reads TGTGCCAGCAGCTTCCGTCACATTAGCAATCAGCCCCAGCATTTT.

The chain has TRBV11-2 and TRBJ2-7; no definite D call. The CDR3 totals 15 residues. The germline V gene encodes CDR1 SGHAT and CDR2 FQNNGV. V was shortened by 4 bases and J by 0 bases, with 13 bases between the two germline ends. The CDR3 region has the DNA TGTGCCAGCAGCTCATATGGTAGGAGCTCCTACGAGCAGTACTTC. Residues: CASSSYGRSSYEQYF.

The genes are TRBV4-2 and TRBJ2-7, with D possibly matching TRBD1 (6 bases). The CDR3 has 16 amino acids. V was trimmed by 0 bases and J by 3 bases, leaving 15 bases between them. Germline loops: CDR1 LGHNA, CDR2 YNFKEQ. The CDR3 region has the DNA TGTGCCAGCAGCCAAGATCTAGGGGGACACTTCTACGAGCAGTACTTC. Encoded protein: CASSQDLGGHFYEQYF.

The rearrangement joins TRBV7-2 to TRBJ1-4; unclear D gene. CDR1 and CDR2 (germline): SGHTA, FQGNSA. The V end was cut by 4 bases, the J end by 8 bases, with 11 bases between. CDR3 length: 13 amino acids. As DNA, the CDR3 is TGTGCCAGCAGCTCTCAGCGTAGGGAAAAACTGTTTTTT. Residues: CASSSQRREKLFF.

Here the CDR3 DNA reads TGTGCCAGCAGTTCCTCGAACTGGTATGCAGGGCCCCAAGAGACCCAGTACTTC. Protein sequence: CASSSSNWYAGPQETQYF. The chain combines TRBV28 with TRBJ2-5; D perhaps matches TRBD1 (5 bases). The CDR3 is made up of 18 amino acids. Deletions cut 4 bases from V and 1 base from J, with 22 bases between. The germline V gene encodes CDR1 MDHEN and CDR2 SYDVKM.

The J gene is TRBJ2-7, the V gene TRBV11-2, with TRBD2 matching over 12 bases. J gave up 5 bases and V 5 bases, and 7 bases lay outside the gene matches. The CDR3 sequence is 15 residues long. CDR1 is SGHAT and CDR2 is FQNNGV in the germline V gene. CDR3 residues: CASSGWTSGVDEQYF. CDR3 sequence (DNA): TGTGCCAGCAGCGGGTGGACTAGCGGGGTCGACGAGCAGTACTTC. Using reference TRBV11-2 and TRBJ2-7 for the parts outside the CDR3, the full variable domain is EAGVAQSPRYKIIEKRQSVAFWCNPISGHATLYWYQQILGQGPKLLIQFQNNGVVDDSQLPKDRFSAERLKGVDSTLKIQPAKLEDSAVYLCASSGWTSGVDEQYFGPGTRLTVT.

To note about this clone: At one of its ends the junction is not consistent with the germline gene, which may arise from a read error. The CDR3 here is CASTQVRSSSYNEQFF. In nucleotides, the CDR3 is TGCGCCAGCACCCAAGTGAGGTCAAGCTCCTACAATGAGCAGTTCTTC. V is TRBV4-1 and J is TRBJ2-1; no definite D call. CDR1 MGHRA and CDR2 YSYEKL come from the germline V gene. The CDR3 is 16 residues long.

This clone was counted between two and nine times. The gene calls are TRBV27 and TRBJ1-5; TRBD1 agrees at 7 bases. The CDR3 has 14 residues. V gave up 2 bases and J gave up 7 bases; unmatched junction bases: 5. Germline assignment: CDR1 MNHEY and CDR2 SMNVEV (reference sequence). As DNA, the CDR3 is TGTGCCAGCAGTTTAGCAGGGGGTGGGCAGCCCCAGCATTTT. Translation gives CASSLAGGGQPQHF.

The CDR3 loop is CASRTGPGANVLTF. DNA for the CDR3: TGTGCCAGCAGAACAGGACCTGGGGCCAACGTCCTGACTTTC. The chain joins TRBV28 to TRBJ2-6; possibly TRBD1 for D (5 bases). CDR3 length: 14 amino acids. V was shortened by 6 bases and J by 2 bases, with 8 bases between the two germline ends. Per the germline V gene, CDR1 is MDHEN and CDR2 is SYDVKM.

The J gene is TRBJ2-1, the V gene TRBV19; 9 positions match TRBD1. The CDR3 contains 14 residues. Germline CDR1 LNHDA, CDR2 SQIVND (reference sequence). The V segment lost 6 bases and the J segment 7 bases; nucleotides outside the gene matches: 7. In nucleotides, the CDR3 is TGTGCCAGTAGCAGACAGGGGGGTGTGAATGAGCAGTTCTTC. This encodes CASSRQGGVNEQFF.

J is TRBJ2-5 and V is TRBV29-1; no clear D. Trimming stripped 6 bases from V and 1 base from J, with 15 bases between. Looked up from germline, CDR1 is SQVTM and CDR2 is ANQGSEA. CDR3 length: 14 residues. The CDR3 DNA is TGCAGCGTACGTGTGCGAAAAGCCCAAGAGACCCAGTACTTC. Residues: CSVRVRKAQETQYF.

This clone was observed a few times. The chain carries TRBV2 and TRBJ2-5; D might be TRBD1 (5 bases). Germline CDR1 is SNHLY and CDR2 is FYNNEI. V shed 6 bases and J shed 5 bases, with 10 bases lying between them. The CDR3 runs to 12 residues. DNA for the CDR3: TGTGCCAGCAGCAGGGTGGGTGAGACCCAGTACTTC. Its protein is CASSRVGETQYF.

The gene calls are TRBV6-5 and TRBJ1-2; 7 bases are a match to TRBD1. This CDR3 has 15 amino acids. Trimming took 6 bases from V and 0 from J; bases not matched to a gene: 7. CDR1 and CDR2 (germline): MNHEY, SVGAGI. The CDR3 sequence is CASSLAGTANYGYTF. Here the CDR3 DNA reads TGTGCCAGCAGCCTAGCCGGGACAGCTAACTATGGCTACACCTTC.

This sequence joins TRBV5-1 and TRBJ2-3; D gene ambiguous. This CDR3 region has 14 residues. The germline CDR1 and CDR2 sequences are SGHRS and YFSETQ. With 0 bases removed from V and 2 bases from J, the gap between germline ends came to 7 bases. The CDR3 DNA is TGCGCCAGCAGCTTGGACAGTCCCACAGATACGCAGTATTTT. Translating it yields CASSLDSPTDTQYF.